A single T cell receptor (beta chain) is shown here with its context. What it binds is not known. The data stem from a study of OX40 agonist ivuxolimab in advanced cancers. Regarding the study as a whole: At doses 0.1 to 3.0 mg/kg, CD4+ and CD8+ clones expanded.

Sequenced by immunoSEQ multiplex PCR; TCRdb stores in-frame clones only, minus some. The data show over 55,000 clones, with more than 75% seen just once and around 8% held by the top ten. The sequencing here drew on CD4+ or CD8+ T cells sorted from blood, taken in a trial of the OX40 agonist ivuxolimab. The source of this sequence is an adult with an advanced solid tumor such as melanoma, head and neck, liver or kidney cancer.

CDR3 sequence reads: CASSFLVSNEQFF. The CDR3 bases are TGTGCCAGCAGCTTCCTCGTCAGTAATGAGCAGTTCTTC. The genes are TRBV7-2 and TRBJ2-1; D is undetermined. The CDR3 loop spans 13 amino acids. The germline V gene encodes CDR1 SGHTA and CDR2 FQGNSA. Trimming shortened V by 3 bases and J by 7 bases, and 10 bases separated the two germline ends.